These 17 T cell receptor beta chains were sequenced from one sample in a study of T-cell reconstitution after alpha-beta-depleted transplantation in children. Unique molecular identifiers were used in preparing the TCRbeta library. TCRdb re-derived calls from the PCR reads in MiXCR, one entry per CDR3 protein. The data contain about 110,000 distinct CDR3 sequences, around a tenth of them singletons. Specimen: PBMCs, collected before TCRalphabeta/CD19-depleted stem cell transplant. The receptor set was obtained from a boy between 2 and 10 years old with acute lymphoblastic leukemia, due to receive a stem cell transplant.

This clonotype appeared a few times. The rearrangement joins TRBV5-1 to TRBJ2-6; no definite D call. Germline CDR1 and CDR2: SGHRS and YFSETQ. Trimming removed 0 bases at V and 0 bases at J, with 1 base between. The CDR3 has 14 amino acids. This CDR3 is CASSLVSGANVLTF. Written as DNA, the CDR3 is TGCGCCAGCAGCTTGGTCTCTGGGGCCAACGTCCTGACTTTC.

This clonotype was detected many times. V and J are TRBV20-1 and TRBJ2-1; D is ambiguous. From germline, CDR1 is DFQATT and CDR2 SNEGSKA (reference sequence). Trimming took 1 base from V and 12 from J, leaving 10 bases between them. The CDR3 sequence is 11 residues long. The CDR3 DNA is TGCAGTGCTAGAGTTGGAAGAGGGCAGTTCTTC. It yields the protein CSARVGRGQFF.

This clonotype has just a few counts. This rearrangement joins TRBV4-2 to TRBJ2-7; 12 bases fit TRBD2. V trimming: 3 bases; J trimming: 0 bases; junction bases outside the gene matches: 3. Per the germline V gene, CDR1 is LGHNA and CDR2 is YNFKEQ. The CDR3 has 16 residues. Here the CDR3 DNA reads TGTGCCAGCAGCCAGCTGACTAGCGGGGGCTCCTACGAGCAGTACTTC. Amino acids: CASSQLTSGGSYEQYF.

This clonotype has a count of ten or more. This chain connects TRBV5-1 to TRBJ2-1; no clear D gene. The V end was cut by 0 bases, the J end by 4 bases, with 5 bases between. CDR1 is SGHRS, CDR2 YFSETQ, per germline. There are 13 residues in the CDR3. The CDR3 protein is CASSLVGYNEQFF. CDR3 in DNA: TGCGCCAGCAGCTTGGTGGGATACAATGAGCAGTTCTTC.

The chain employs TRBV5-1 and TRBJ2-1; 10 bases fit TRBD2. Germline-derived CDR1 and CDR2 are SGHRS and YFSETQ. With V trimmed by 4 bases and J by 2 bases, 9 bases remained unmatched. CDR3 size: 17 residues. CDR3 residues: CASSQLSGLAAYNEQFF. For the CDR3, the DNA is TGCGCCAGCAGCCAACTGTCCGGACTAGCGGCCTACAATGAGCAGTTCTTC.

This chain uses TRBV15 with TRBJ2-7; 9 bases fit TRBD1. Per germline, CDR1 LNHNV and CDR2 YYDKDF (reference sequence). Trimming removed 4 bases from V and 6 bases from J; junction bases left unmatched: 10. CDR3 size: 15 residues. The DNA of the CDR3 is TGTGCCACCAGCACTGGGGATACAGGGGGCCCCGAGCAGTACTTC. Translated, it gives CATSTGDTGGPEQYF. The variable domain in full, completed from reference TRBV15 and TRBJ2-7, reads DAMVIQNPRYQVTQFGKPVTLSCSQTLNHNVMYWYQQKSSQAPKLLFHYYDKDFNNEADTPDNFQSRRPNTSFCFLDIRSPGLGDTAMYLCATSTGDTGGPEQYFGPGTRLTVT.

The sample holds a few counts of this clonotype. The chain is built from TRBV5-1 and TRBJ2-1, with TRBD2 identical over 11 bases. This CDR3 comprises 21 residues. J was trimmed by 6 bases and V by 4 bases; bases with no gene match: 24. Germline lookup yields CDR1 SGHRS and CDR2 YFSETQ. CDR3 in amino acids: CASSLRTPLAGGPLSGNEQFF. In nucleotides, the CDR3 is TGCGCCAGCAGCCTCCGCACCCCTCTAGCGGGAGGCCCACTAAGTGGCAATGAGCAGTTCTTC.

Ten or more counts support this clonotype. J is TRBJ2-7 and V is TRBV5-1; 8 bases align to TRBD1. Germline CDR1 is SGHRS and CDR2 is YFSETQ. The CDR3 sequence is 15 residues long. After removal of 4 bases from V and 2 bases from J, the junction contained 8 bases not matched to a gene. The CDR3 DNA sequence: TGCGCCAGCAGCCCATATGACAGGGGAACCTACGAGCAGTACTTC. Encoded protein: CASSPYDRGTYEQYF.

A note on this clonotype: Mismatch with germline at one junction end may stem from a read error. The chain uses TRBV10-2 and TRBJ2-7, with a possible D match to TRBD2 (6 bases). The CDR3 is 12 residues long. Germline CDR1 WSHSY, CDR2 SAAADI. The CDR3 loop is CASSVSSGDLIF. CDR3 bases: TGCGCCAGCAGTGTGAGTTCGGGGGACTTAATTTTC.

At least ten counts were recorded for this clonotype. The chain combines TRBV5-6 with TRBJ2-3; possible D gene TRBD2, 6 bases. Trimming removed 2 bases at V and 2 bases at J, with 12 bases between. Germline CDR1 reads SGHDT; CDR2 reads YYEEEE. The CDR3 runs to 15 residues. CDR3 bases: TGTGCCAGCAGCTTTCGGAGGGGATTCACAGATACGCAGTATTTT. This translates into CASSFRRGFTDTQYF.

The table lists this clonotype with many counts. The genes are TRBV5-1 and TRBJ2-2, with D tentatively TRBD1 (6 bases). Germline assignment: CDR1 SGHRS and CDR2 YFSETQ. The CDR3 is 16 residues long. V lost 0 bases to trimming and J lost 5 bases, with 14 bases between them. This CDR3 is CASSLEGQPKTGELFF. The CDR3 coding sequence is TGCGCCAGCAGCTTGGAAGGACAGCCAAAAACCGGGGAGCTGTTTTTT. Drawing the rest from reference TRBV5-1 and TRBJ2-2, the complete variable domain is KAGVTQTPRYLIKTRGQQVTLSCSPISGHRSVSWYQQTPGQGLQFLFEYFSETQRNKGNFPGRFSGRQFSNSRSEMNVSTLELGDSALYLCASSLEGQPKTGELFFGEGSRLTVL.

This clonotype was observed at least ten times. The chain combines TRBV20-1 with TRBJ2-3, with D perhaps matching TRBD1 (6 bases). The CDR3 contains 15 residues. Trimming removed 6 bases from V and 4 bases from J, with 20 bases in between. Germline lookup yields CDR1 DFQATT and CDR2 SNEGSKA (reference sequence). This CDR3 reads CSADSRGSGADTQYF. The CDR3 coding sequence is TGCAGTGCGGATTCTAGGGGGAGTGGCGCAGATACGCAGTATTTT.

CDR3 residues: CASIRAGAASPDTQYF. The CDR3 DNA is TGTGCCAGCATCCGAGCTGGGGCCGCTAGCCCAGATACGCAGTATTTT. The V call is TRBV7-8, the J call TRBJ2-3; D assignment may be TRBD1 or TRBD2 (5 bases each). The CDR3 is 16 residues long. Trimming pared 7 bases from V and 4 bases from J, leaving 21 bases between. The germline V gene encodes CDR1 SGHVS and CDR2 FQNEAQ.

The chain is built from TRBV7-9 and TRBJ2-1, with a tentative D call TRBD2 (5 bases). This CDR3 contains 14 residues. V was shortened by 5 bases and J by 2 bases, with 10 bases between the two germline ends. Germline V lookup: CDR1 SEHNR, CDR2 FQNEAQ (reference sequence). CDR3 protein: CASSPGVPYNEQFF. DNA for the CDR3: TGTGCCAGCAGCCCCGGGGTCCCCTACAATGAGCAGTTCTTC.

A word on this clonotype: At one of its ends the junction is not consistent with the germline gene, which may arise from a read error. The chain has TRBV5-1 and TRBJ2-2; 8 positions match TRBD1. Looked up from germline, CDR1 is SGHRS and CDR2 is YFSETQ. The CDR3 extends over 17 amino acids. CDR3 nucleotide sequence: TGTGTCAGCAGCCGGAGTGTAGGACAGGGGAACACCGGGGAGCTGTTTTTT. Translated, it gives CVSSRSVGQGNTGELFF.

Only a few counts were recorded for this clonotype. V and J are TRBV29-1 and TRBJ1-1; D remains ambiguous. This CDR3 has 12 amino acids. CDR1 and CDR2 from the germline V gene are SQVTM and ANQGSEA. V lost 7 bases to trimming and J lost 1 base, with 10 bases between them. The CDR3 region is CSAMPGNTEAFF. The CDR3 region has the DNA TGCAGCGCCATGCCCGGGAACACTGAAGCTTTCTTT.

In this sample, this clonotype turned up a few times. The chain carries TRBV5-1 and TRBJ2-1, with TRBD2 matching over 9 bases. Losses at the gene ends were 0 bases for V and 7 bases for J; bases not matched to a gene: 11. This CDR3 is built from 17 residues. The germline gives CDR1 SGHRS, CDR2 YFSETQ. CDR3 coding DNA: TGCGCCAGCAGCTTGGTCGTTAGCGGGAGATTTGGGAATGAGCAGTTCTTC. This codes for CASSLVVSGRFGNEQFF.